This T cell receptor beta chain was retrieved from a study of graft-versus-host responses after intestinal transplantation (dated by TCRdb to the early 2020s). About the investigation overall: Recipients received multivisceral, liver-intestinal, or isolated intestinal transplants. Rather than going through the commercial service, samples from a few later patients were sequenced in-house on an Illumina MiSeq and processed with MiXCR. Alloreactive clones were identified by sequencing pre-transplant mixed lymphocyte reaction products and comparing these products with unstimulated pre-transplant donor and recipient T cells. After intestinal transplantation, graft-versus-host and host-versus-graft alloreactive T cell clones in the graft, circulation and bone marrow were tracked using bulk TCR-beta CDR3 sequencing. Of the roughly 24 intestinal transplant recipients enrolled in the cohort, one of whom was a retransplant, a few patients without pretransplant specimens were excluded. Anti-thymocyte globulin induction was given to all recipients, followed by maintenance tacrolimus and steroids for two to four years. A peak of at least 4% donor T cells among recipient peripheral blood mononuclear cells was the definition used for donor T cell macrochimerism.

In the paper's terms, the time point label means: cells obtained before transplantation from donor or recipient. CD3+CD4+ and CD3+CD8+ populations were FACS-sorted from unstimulated pre-transplant donor and recipient cells taken from spleen or lymph nodes. V is pared back by 0 bases and J by 8 bases, with 14 bases lying between the germline termini. CDR1 and CDR2 are drawn from the germline V gene: SGHRS, YFSETQ. The CDR3 runs 14 residues from the cysteine to the phenylalanine. The retained sequence is limited to the CDR3, 42 bases, with the frame set at the first base. Library creation used the immunoSEQ multiplex PCR assay. For most patients, genomic DNA was isolated with the Qiagen DNeasy Blood and Tissue Kit and shipped frozen to Adaptive Biotechnologies for TCR sequencing. For most patients, genomic DNA was subjected to high-throughput TCR-beta CDR3 sequencing by Adaptive Biotechnologies. The authors' pipeline ran thus. Adaptive's ImmunoSEQ software was the source of the TCR sequencing data for approximately 18 patients, while a few other patients were processed with MiXCR and VDJtools. To correct CD4 versus CD8 sorting errors, sequences present in both subsets at a frequency ratio below 5:1 were removed. CDR3 nucleotide sequences shared by donor and recipient were removed because the origin of these sequences could not be assigned. To count as alloreactive, a clone needed at least 2-fold expansion over unstimulated cells and a minimum CFSE-low frequency of 0.002% (template counts) or 0.001% (read counts). A clone was considered mappable if detected in the sequenced pre-transplant spleen, lymph node, or MLR CFSE-low populations of the donor or recipient. The cumulative frequency of alloreactive clones was calculated as a percentage of all sequences, weighted by copy number. TCRdb took this table from immuneACCESS and kept in-frame rearrangements with V and J called. Such tables lack part of the clones; where checked against another copy, unresolved V genes explain under half of the gap, and the rest is unexplained. V and J calls and clone size are given by that table; D and trimming were obtained from the DNA. This sample comprises under 100,000 clones, roughly 93% of them detected only once. More than 0.15% of the sample is held by the ten biggest clonotypes.

This clone was seen only once. No cognate antigen has been identified for it. No much larger clone is present one base from it, and per-base qualities are unavailable. The study at large found these results: The conclusions were limited by the relatively low number and heterogeneity of the intestinal transplant patients. GvH clones were detected in recipient bone marrow, and some of these GvH clones were observed earlier in ileal mucosa or blood, consistent with an intestinal mucosal origin. In patients with donor T cell macrochimerism, the allografts had high GvH to HvG T cell clonal ratios. Peak levels of circulating GvH clones were associated with declines in HvG clones early after transplant.

The receptor chain draws on TRBV5-1 and TRBJ1-2, with a tentative D gene TRBD1 over 5 matching bases. The specimen was unstimulated CD4+ T cells sorted from spleen or lymph node cells, collected before transplant. This sequence was found in a human donor who was the organ donor for an intestinal transplant. The CDR3 protein: CASSLEGNPSGYTF. The bases read TGCGCCAGCAGCTTGGAGGGGAACCCGTCGGGCTACACCTTC. Reference TRBV5-1 and TRBJ1-2 genes cover what lies past the CDR3, so the full variable domain is KAGVTQTPRYLIKTRGQQVTLSCSPISGHRSVSWYQQTPGQGLQFLFEYFSETQRNKGNFPGRFSGRQFSNSRSEMNVSTLELGDSALYLCASSLEGNPSGYTFGSGTRLTVV.